Presented here are 29 T cell receptor beta chains from one specimen sequenced in a study of post-analysis software for immune sequencing data. The library was made from cDNA and included unique molecular identifiers. One entry per CDR3 protein results from TCRdb running MiXCR on the PCR reads. The table shows hundreds of thousands of distinct CDR3 sequences, with about 38% occurring only once. No cognate antigen is known for these TCRs. General study points: Comparison of patients with controls showed about 5 TRBV segments more frequent in patients, TRBV5-6, TRBV5-1 and TRBV20-1 among them.

The sequencing input was blood. All receptors come from a girl between 10 and 17 years old with multiple sclerosis.

The chain carries TRBV5-1 and TRBJ2-3, with TRBD2 matching 7 bases. Trimming cost V 0 bases and J 1 base; bases outside gene matches: 5. The germline gives CDR1 SGHRS, CDR2 YFSETQ. The CDR3 covers 16 residues. The CDR3 coding sequence is TGCGCCAGCAGCTTGGGACGGAGCGGGGGCACAGATACGCAGTATTTT. Translation: CASSLGRSGGTDTQYF.

In this sample, this clonotype turned up a few times. This could be a read error, since a much larger clone is one nucleotide away. This chain links TRBV20-1 with TRBJ2-3; maybe TRBD1 (5 bases). This CDR3 is 15 amino acids long. Germline CDR1 and CDR2: DFQATT and SNEGSKA (reference sequence). V was cut by 5 bases and J by 2 bases, with 17 bases left in between. CDR3 nucleotide sequence: TGCAGTGCTCTCCCTAGGAGAGGACACACAGATACGCAGTATTTT. The encoded protein is CSALPRRGHTDTQYF.

The chain is built from TRBV20-1 and TRBJ2-3, with 7 bases matching TRBD2. CDR1 and CDR2 (germline): DFQATT, SNEGSKA (reference sequence). The CDR3 sequence is 17 residues long. After removal of 0 bases from V and 2 bases from J, the junction contained 11 bases not matched to a gene. CDR3 nucleotide sequence: TGCAGTGCTAGAGATCGGGGTTACGGGGGGTCCACAGATACGCAGTATTTT. Its translation: CSARDRGYGGSTDTQYF.

This clonotype was seen ten or more times. The gene calls are TRBV12-3 or TRBV12-4 and TRBJ2-3; D unclear. This CDR3 has 15 amino acids. Trimming removed 3 bases at V and 3 bases at J, with 13 bases between. CDR3 in DNA: TGTGCCAGCAGTTTCAGGACCCGTGGAACAGATACGCAGTATTTT. Encoded protein: CASSFRTRGTDTQYF.

The rearrangement uses TRBV5-1 and TRBJ2-7; D gene unclear. The J call may not be correct, given that the DNA end is closer to TRBJ2-4. Germline CDR1 and CDR2: SGHRS and YFSETQ. This CDR3 spans 13 amino acids. CDR3 sequence reads: CASSFGSQAIQYF. In DNA form, the CDR3 reads TGCGCCAGCAGCTTCGGTAGCCAGGCCATTCAGTACTTC.

This clonotype has only a few counts. The V and J genes are TRBV20-1 and TRBJ1-1, with TRBD1 identical over 7 bases. V shed 2 bases, J shed 4 bases, and the junction held 10 bases outside the gene matches. The CDR3 is made up of 15 amino acids. The germline CDR1 and CDR2 sequences are DFQATT and SNEGSKA (reference sequence). The CDR3 DNA reads as TGCAGTGCTAGACTCCTGACAGGGTCGGGCACTGAAGCTTTCTTT. As protein: CSARLLTGSGTEAFF.

In this sample, this clonotype turned up many times. CDR3 nucleotides: TGTGCCAGCAGCTTGGGGGACAGGGTCACAGATACGCAGTATTTT. This codes for CASSLGDRVTDTQYF. The rearrangement links TRBV12-3 or TRBV12-4 to TRBJ2-3, with 9 bases aligning to TRBD1. J gave up 2 bases and V 6 bases, and 6 bases lay outside the gene matches. The CDR3 has 15 amino acids.

The genes are TRBV6-5 and TRBJ2-5; 9 nucleotides match TRBD1. Trimming removed 6 bases from V and 12 bases from J; junction bases left unmatched: 14. The germline CDR1 and CDR2 sequences are MNHEY and SVGAGI. The CDR3 runs 14 residues. Here the CDR3 DNA reads TGTGCCAGCAGAGCGACAGGGGGGAGCGGGGTTGAGTACTTC. Its protein product is CASRATGGSGVEYF.

The chain couples TRBV13 to TRBJ2-1; 9 nucleotides line up with TRBD1. The ends lost 5 bases at V and 5 bases at J; junction bases unmatched: 4. The CDR3 contains 14 residues. Per germline, CDR1 PRHDT and CDR2 FYEKMQ (reference sequence). The CDR3 coding sequence is TGTGCCAGCAGCCCTCGGACAGGGGACAATGAGCAGTTCTTC. It codes for CASSPRTGDNEQFF.

In its sample, this clonotype was seen a few times. This chain joins TRBV7-2 and TRBJ1-1; 11 nucleotides line up with TRBD1. V trimming: 6 bases; J trimming: 3 bases; junction bases outside the gene matches: 6. CDR1 and CDR2 (germline): SGHTA, FQGNSA. The CDR3 runs 15 residues. The CDR3 bases are TGTGCCAGCAGGGACAGGGGGCAGGGTGACACTGAAGCTTTCTTT. It codes for CASRDRGQGDTEAFF. Complete variable domain (other parts from reference TRBV7-2 and TRBJ1-1): GAGVSQSPSNKVTEKGKDVELRCDPISGHTALYWYRQSLGQGLEFLIYFQGNSAPDKSGLPSDRFSAERTGGSVSTLTIQRTQQEDSAVYLCASRDRGQGDTEAFFGQGTRLTVV.

This clonotype came up a few times. The rearrangement links TRBV15 to TRBJ2-7, with a tentative D call TRBD2 (6 bases). Germline CDR1 is LNHNV and CDR2 is YYDKDF (reference sequence). With 1 base removed from V and 2 bases from J, the gap between germline ends came to 12 bases. The CDR3 has 15 amino acids. CDR3 sequence: CATSRGRGPTYEQYF. The CDR3 bases are TGTGCCACCAGCAGAGGGCGGGGACCCACCTACGAGCAGTACTTC.

This clonotype was detected only a few times. Being one base from a much bigger clone, this may be a read error. The V gene is TRBV12-5, the J gene TRBJ2-7; D is perhaps TRBD1 (6 bases). Deletions cut 0 bases from V and 7 bases from J, with 22 bases between. The germline V gene has CDR1 LGHNT and CDR2 FRNRAP. CDR3 length equals 17 residues. The CDR3 sequence is CASGLVDVTGIWGEQYF. The CDR3 bases are TGTGCTAGTGGTTTGGTCGACGTTACAGGGATCTGGGGTGAGCAGTACTTC. Drawing the rest from reference TRBV12-5 and TRBJ2-7, the complete variable domain is DARVTQTPRHKVTEMGQEVTMRCQPILGHNTVFWYRQTMMQGLELLAYFRNRAPLDDSGMPKDRFSAEMPDATLATLKIQPSEPRDSAVYFCASGLVDVTGIWGEQYFGPGTRLTVT.

This clonotype was counted many times. J is TRBJ1-2 and V is TRBV25-1; D uncertain. The V end lost 1 base, the J end lost 8 bases, and 11 bases lay between the germline ends. The CDR3 runs 13 residues. From germline, CDR1 is MGHDK and CDR2 SYGVNS. CDR3 in DNA: TGTGCCAGCAGTGAATTAGGGATTCGGGGCTACACCTTC. Translation gives CASSELGIRGYTF.

This sequence joins TRBV20-1 and TRBJ1-1, with a possible D match to TRBD1 (5 bases). Germline V lookup: CDR1 DFQATT, CDR2 SNEGSKA (reference sequence). Trimming stripped 3 bases from V and 0 bases from J, with 11 bases between. This CDR3 region has 14 residues. The chain's CDR3 is CSASQLQVNTEAFF. The DNA for the CDR3 is TGCAGTGCTAGCCAATTACAGGTGAACACTGAAGCTTTCTTT.

This clonotype appeared many times. The V call is TRBV15, the J call TRBJ1-5; D might be TRBD1 (5 bases). Trimming cost V 4 bases and J 3 bases, with 13 bases left between them. CDR1 and CDR2 (germline): LNHNV, YYDKDF (reference sequence). The length of the CDR3 is 15 residues. The CDR3 loop reads CATSIDKGHNQPQHF. As DNA, the CDR3 is TGTGCCACCAGCATAGATAAGGGGCACAATCAGCCCCAGCATTTT.

In its sample, this clonotype was seen many times. The chain uses TRBV7-8 and TRBJ2-5; TRBD1 or TRBD2 may be the D gene (5 bases each). The germline V gene encodes CDR1 SGHVS and CDR2 FQNEAQ. The CDR3 has 15 amino acids. Deletions cut 0 bases from V and 7 bases from J, with 15 bases between. The CDR3 DNA reads TGTGCCAGCAGCTTAGCGGGGCGGGCATCAGGGACCCAGTACTTC. Translated, it gives CASSLAGRASGTQYF.

This clonotype was found many times. V usage is TRBV5-6 and J usage is TRBJ2-1, with 11 bases lining up with TRBD2. V lost 0 bases and J lost 8; bases outside the gene matches: 4. This CDR3 contains 15 residues. Germline V gene lookup returns CDR1 SGHDT and CDR2 YYEEEE. The CDR3 loop is CASSLELAGVDEQFF. The CDR3, as DNA: TGTGCCAGCAGCTTGGAACTAGCGGGAGTGGATGAGCAGTTCTTC.

On this clonotype itself: An end of the junction does not agree with germline; a read error may underlie this. This chain's CDR3 is CASSHNNKQNEQYF. The CDR3 nucleotides are TGCGCTAGCAGCCATAACAACAAACAGAACGAGCAGTACTTC. V and J are TRBV4-3 and TRBJ2-5; D not certain. The J call may not be correct, given that the DNA end is closer to TRBJ2-7. CDR3 length equals 14 residues. CDR1 LGHNA and CDR2 YSLEER come from the germline V gene.

This clonotype was picked up many times. Written as DNA, the CDR3 is TGTGCCAGCAGTGACGGACTAGCGGGAGCACACAATGAGCAGTTCTTC. Translated: CASSDGLAGAHNEQFF. V and J are TRBV28 and TRBJ2-1, with 13 bases aligning to TRBD2. Trimming at V came to 5 bases and at J to 5 bases, leaving 6 bases not matched to a gene. From germline, CDR1 is MDHEN and CDR2 SYDVKM. The CDR3 extends over 16 amino acids. The full variable domain, completed using reference TRBV28 and TRBJ2-1, is DVKVTQSSRYLVKRTGEKVFLECVQDMDHENMFWYRQDPGLGLRLIYFSYDVKMKEKGDIPEGYSVSREKKERFSLILESASTNQTSMYLCASSDGLAGAHNEQFFGPGTRLTVL.

The chain has TRBV20-1 and TRBJ1-5; 7 bases line up with TRBD1. Germline CDR1 reads DFQATT; CDR2 reads SNEGSKA (reference sequence). The CDR3 spans 14 residues. Trimming at V came to 3 bases and at J to 5 bases, leaving 7 bases not matched to a gene. The CDR3 protein is CSASPGQVYQPQHF. The CDR3 nucleotides are TGCAGTGCTAGTCCCGGACAGGTATATCAGCCCCAGCATTTT.

This chain connects TRBV6-5 to TRBJ2-4, with D possibly TRBD2 on 7 matching bases. The V end lost 6 bases, the J end lost 9 bases, and 18 bases lay between the germline ends. The CDR3 loop spans 14 amino acids. The germline gives CDR1 MNHEY, CDR2 SVGAGI. CDR3 sequence: CASRQTGGGSIQYF. CDR3 nucleotide sequence: TGTGCCAGCAGACAGACAGGAGGCGGGAGCATTCAGTACTTC.

As for this clonotype: A much larger clone differs from this one at a single base, so this may be a read error. V is TRBV4-1 and J is TRBJ1-2; no firm D call. CDR3 length: 16 amino acids. Germline values: CDR1 MGHRA, CDR2 YSYEKL. DNA for the CDR3: TGCGCCAGCAACCAAGAGGCTCCCGGCGTGTCCTATGGCTACACCTTC. Encoded protein: CASNQEAPGVSYGYTF.

In the case of this clonotype: Given a much more abundant clone one base away, this may be a read error. The genes are TRBV5-1 and TRBJ2-1; 9 bases are shared with TRBD1. J lost 5 bases, V lost 5 bases, and 8 bases had no gene match. Germline V gives CDR1 SGHRS, CDR2 YFSETQ. This CDR3 is 15 amino acids long. CDR3: CASRYDRGRNNEQFF. The CDR3 DNA reads as TGCGCCAGCAGATACGACAGGGGGAGGAACAATGAGCAGTTCTTC. The complete variable domain, with remaining parts taken from reference TRBV5-1 and TRBJ2-1, reads KAGVTQTPRYLIKTRGQQVTLSCSPISGHRSVSWYQQTPGQGLQFLFEYFSETQRNKGNFPGRFSGRQFSNSRSEMNVSTLELGDSALYLCASRYDRGRNNEQFFGPGTRLTVL.

Concerning this clonotype: This sequence may be a read error, since a much larger clone differs from it by one base. It is likely a read error, because the conserved phenylalanine at the end of the CDR3 is missing. The V call is TRBV24-1, the J call TRBJ2-1; a possible D gene is TRBD2 (5 bases). The ends were cut back, 12 bases at V and 8 bases at J, with 13 bases in the middle. Per the germline V gene, CDR1 is KGHDR and CDR2 is SFDVKD. This CDR3 is 11 amino acids long. The CDR3 DNA is TGTGCCGCCGGGCGGCGGGATGAGCAGTTCGTC. It specifies CAAGRRDEQFV.

This clonotype was seen many times. J is TRBJ1-1 and V is TRBV9; possibly TRBD1 for D (5 bases). Germline values: CDR1 SGDLS, CDR2 YYNGEE. The CDR3 length is 14 residues. The ends were cut back, 3 bases at V and 5 bases at J, with 14 bases in the middle. The CDR3 region is CASSGGGRGTEAFF. CDR3 coding DNA: TGTGCCAGCAGCGGTGGGGGGAGAGGGACTGAAGCTTTCTTT.

The V and J genes are TRBV7-2 and TRBJ1-4; 7 bases line up with TRBD1. The germline gives CDR1 SGHTA, CDR2 FQGNSA. The V gene end was trimmed by 3 bases and the J gene end by 0 bases; junction bases not matched to a gene: 7. CDR3 length equals 17 residues. The CDR3 nucleotides read TGTGCCAGCAGCTTCGGGTCAGGGGGGGCAACTAATGAAAAACTGTTTTTT. This gives the protein CASSFGSGGATNEKLFF.

This clonotype was detected only a few times. A read error may be the cause here, since a much bigger clone is one base away. This chain connects TRBV2 to TRBJ2-7, with TRBD1 matching over 8 bases. The germline gives CDR1 SNHLY, CDR2 FYNNEI. The CDR3 has 14 residues. V lost 8 bases to trimming and J lost 7 bases; unmatched junction nucleotides: 13. The CDR3 reads CASYLGQGPNEQYF. The DNA for the CDR3 is TGTGCCAGCTACCTTGGACAGGGTCCGAATGAGCAGTACTTC.

This clonotype was counted at least ten times. At one end, the junction sequence differs from germline, possibly due to a read error. This sequence joins TRBV18 and TRBJ2-1, with TRBD2 matching over 9 bases. Germline values: CDR1 KGHSH, CDR2 LQKENI. The CDR3 totals 17 residues. CDR3 DNA: TGTGCCAGCTCGCCACCGACTAGCGGCGTAAACTACAATGAGCAGTTCTTC. Residues: CASSPPTSGVNYNEQFF.

Details on this clonotype: This may be a read error, as it is one base from a much larger clone. This chain joins TRBV29-1 and TRBJ2-4; D may match TRBD1 or TRBD2 (5 bases each). Trimming left V 6 bases short and J 8 bases short, with 17 bases between. CDR1 and CDR2 from the germline V gene are SQVTM and ANQGSEA. This CDR3 is built from 13 residues. The CDR3 DNA reads as TGCAGCGTCGGGACGAACCTAGGAGACATTCAGTACTTC. This gives the protein CSVGTNLGDIQYF.